This TCR beta chain came from a study of cytomegalovirus exposure and HLA in healthy donors. Study overall: The same platform used for the approximately 700 first-cohort repertoires was also used for the approximately 120 validation repertoires, as a later analysis reported. Study results and caveats: Researchers counted 180 or so TCR beta chains as cytomegalovirus-associated.

Profiled with immunoSEQ multiplex PCR; TCRdb holds only in-frame clones, not every one. The table includes some 200,000 clones, under 95% detected once. Unmatched junction bases numbered 16, after V lost 4 bases and J lost 9 bases. CDR3 length: 16 amino acids. Germline-derived CDR1 and CDR2 are SEHNR and FQNEAQ (reference sequence). Note on this clone: Its antigen remains unidentified.

This chain joins TRBV7-9 and TRBJ2-7; 9 bases map to TRBD1. This clonotype originated in a woman aged 18-29 years in good health and CMV-seronegative. Source material: PBMCs. The CDR3 here is CASSSLWDRESIWQYF. CDR3 nucleotide sequence: TGTGCCAGCAGCTCCCTTTGGGACAGGGAATCAATTTGGCAGTACTTC.